These 23 T cell receptor beta chains were all obtained from the same sample, sequenced in a study of cytomegalovirus exposure and HLA in healthy donors. This PCR relied on a set of 60 Vbeta primers and 13 Jbeta primers. TCRdb's copy holds only in-frame clones and misses some; the assay was immunoSEQ multiplex PCR. The table includes some 170,000 clones, 82% detected once. The sample taken for sequencing was PBMCs. These receptors all come from a man aged 45-65 years in good health and CMV-seropositive.

The V call is TRBV29-1, the J call TRBJ1-1; 9 bases agree with TRBD1. V lost 7 bases and J lost 0; bases outside the gene matches: 6. This CDR3 is built from 14 residues. Germline CDR1 and CDR2: SQVTM and ANQGSEA. The CDR3 nucleotides are TGCAGCGCTTGGGACAGGGTCATGAACACTGAAGCTTTCTTT. Encoded protein: CSAWDRVMNTEAFF. Full variable domain (outside the CDR3, taken from reference TRBV29-1 and TRBJ1-1): SAVISQKPSRDICQRGTSLTIQCQVDSQVTMMFWYRQQPGQSLTLIATANQGSEATYESGFVIDKFPISRPNLTFSTLTVSNMSPEDSSIYLCSAWDRVMNTEAFFGQGTRLTVV.

The rearrangement links TRBV6-5 to TRBJ1-6; 11 nucleotides line up with TRBD1. V lost 6 bases, J lost 7 bases, and 2 bases stayed unmatched. The CDR3 extends over 14 amino acids. The germline gives CDR1 MNHEY, CDR2 SVGAGI. CDR3 residues: CASSWTGGNSPLHF. CDR3 sequence (DNA): TGTGCCAGCAGCTGGACAGGGGGCAATTCACCCCTCCACTTT.

The chain couples TRBV29-1 to TRBJ2-1; tentative D call: TRBD2 (6 bases). V lost 4 bases, J lost 7 bases, and 26 bases lay in between. The CDR3 has 17 amino acids. Germline-derived CDR1 and CDR2 are SQVTM and ANQGSEA. DNA of the CDR3: TGCAGCGTTGCCGGGAACCTCCGCTCTCCGGAGGGGAATGAGCAGTTCTTC. This translates into CSVAGNLRSPEGNEQFF.

This clone was picked up one time. The chain couples TRBV30 to TRBJ2-1, with D possibly being TRBD1 (6 bases). The CDR3 extends over 12 amino acids. V lost 5 bases to trimming and J lost 4 bases, with 9 bases between them. Germline V gene lookup returns CDR1 GTSNPN and CDR2 SVGIG (reference sequence). The chain's CDR3 is CAWDGQYNEQFF. CDR3 DNA sequence: TGTGCCTGGGATGGACAGTACAATGAGCAGTTCTTC.

The chain recombines TRBV20-1 with TRBJ2-2, with 7 bases matching TRBD1. The CDR3 has 11 residues. The junction had 0 bases not matched to a gene; V was cut back by 6 bases and J by 5 bases. Germline V lookup: CDR1 DFQATT, CDR2 SNEGSKA (reference sequence). CDR3 nucleotides: TGCAGTGCCAGGGGGACCGGGGAGCTGTTTTTT. Its translation is CSARGTGELFF.

The V call is TRBV6-5, the J call TRBJ2-2, with D possibly TRBD1 on 6 matching bases. The CDR3 contains 12 residues. Trimming removed 5 bases from V and 6 bases from J, with 7 bases in between. Per the germline V gene, CDR1 is MNHEY and CDR2 is SVGAGI. This CDR3 is CASSTGPGELFF. The CDR3 nucleotides read TGTGCCAGCAGTACAGGGCCCGGGGAGCTGTTTTTT.

This clone appeared once. The chain links TRBV4-3 to TRBJ2-2; D is unclear. The CDR3 is 20 amino acids. Germline CDR1 is LGHNA and CDR2 is YSLEER. The V end was cut by 2 bases, the J end by 0 bases, with 22 bases between. CDR3 residues: CASSQQDQVTRWTNTGELFF. CDR3 in DNA: TGCGCCAGCAGCCAACAAGATCAGGTTACCCGATGGACGAACACCGGGGAGCTGTTTTTT.

The chain has TRBV5-4 and TRBJ2-7; 9 positions agree with TRBD1. The CDR3 runs to 14 residues. The germline CDR1 and CDR2 sequences are SGHNT and YYREEE (reference sequence). Trimming removed 5 bases from V and 6 bases from J; junction bases left unmatched: 9. The CDR3 region has the DNA TGTGCCAGCAGTCCCGGGACAGGGCGTCGCGAGCAGTACTTC. Translating gives CASSPGTGRREQYF.

In its sample, this clone was seen a few times. The CDR3 is CASSQAGTDTQYF. CDR3 nucleotides: TGCGCCAGCAGCCAAGCGGGGACAGATACGCAGTATTTT. The chain employs TRBV4-1 and TRBJ2-3; maybe TRBD2 (5 bases). V lost 1 base and J 3 bases, leaving 5 bases between the germline ends. The V gene's germline CDR1 is MGHRA and CDR2 YSYEKL. CDR3 size: 13 residues.

The chain carries TRBV2 and TRBJ2-7, with 8 bases matching TRBD1. The germline gives CDR1 SNHLY, CDR2 FYNNEI. This CDR3 is 14 amino acids long. With 7 bases clipped from V and 2 bases from J, the junction kept 7 bases outside the gene matches. The CDR3 loop is CASKEGTGAYEQYF. The CDR3 nucleotides are TGTGCCAGCAAAGAAGGGACAGGAGCCTACGAGCAGTACTTC.

J is TRBJ2-5 and V is TRBV4-2, with 7 bases that match TRBD1. The J call is uncertain, as TRBJ2-7 better fits the DNA end. CDR1 and CDR2 (germline): LGHNA, YNFKEQ. The CDR3 extends over 15 amino acids. The CDR3 DNA is TGTGCCAGCAGCCAGATAAGGGGACAGCCCTACGAGCAGTACTTC. Amino acids: CASSQIRGQPYEQYF.

This rearrangement joins TRBV28 to TRBJ2-2, with D maybe TRBD2 (6 bases). Germline-derived CDR1 and CDR2 are MDHEN and SYDVKM. V shed 9 bases and J shed 4 bases, with 15 bases lying between them. The CDR3 contains 14 residues. The DNA for the CDR3 is TGTGCCAGTACGGGAGTCCGAGTCACCGGGGAGCTGTTTTTT. It translates to CASTGVRVTGELFF.

The chain employs TRBV30 and TRBJ1-4; 8 nucleotides agree with TRBD1. Germline V CDR1 and CDR2: GTSNPN, SVGIG (reference sequence). V was pared by 0 bases and J by 8 bases, with 2 bases of the junction left unmatched. The CDR3 is 13 amino acids. CDR3 nucleotide sequence: TGTGCCTGGAGTGTACAGGGGGTCGAAAAACTGTTTTTT. Protein sequence: CAWSVQGVEKLFF.

The chain uses TRBV7-9 and TRBJ1-3, with D possibly matching TRBD1 (6 bases). Trimming took 6 bases from V and 0 from J, leaving 18 bases between them. CDR1 and CDR2 from the germline V gene are SEHNR and FQNEAQ (reference sequence). The CDR3 consists of 17 residues. Here the CDR3 DNA reads TGTGCCAGCAGGCCAGAGGGGGTAGTCTACTCTGGAAACACCATATATTTT. It translates to CASRPEGVVYSGNTIYF.

The chain employs TRBV4-2 and TRBJ2-1, with D perhaps matching TRBD2 (5 bases). The CDR3 consists of 15 residues. Trimming pared 0 bases from V and 3 bases from J, leaving 9 bases between. CDR1 is LGHNA and CDR2 is YNFKEQ in the germline V gene. The CDR3 bases are TGTGCCAGCAGCCAAGAACTAGTAGGCTACAATGAGCAGTTCTTC. It is translated as CASSQELVGYNEQFF.

The chain couples TRBV7-8 to TRBJ1-6; perhaps TRBD1 as D (5 bases). Germline V gene sequence: CDR1 SGHVS, CDR2 FQNEAQ. Trimming stripped 5 bases from V and 3 bases from J, with 17 bases between. CDR3 length equals 17 residues. The CDR3 here is CASSPQERGFYNSPLHF. The CDR3 DNA reads TGTGCCAGCAGCCCTCAGGAAAGGGGCTTCTATAATTCACCCCTCCACTTT.

This clone was detected a few times. The chain couples TRBV19 to TRBJ2-7; tentatively, D is TRBD1 (5 bases). V lost 3 bases to trimming and J lost 4 bases, with 7 bases between them. The germline CDR1 and CDR2 sequences are LNHDA and SQIVND (reference sequence). CDR3 length equals 12 residues. CDR3 protein: CASSIDSYEQYF. The DNA for the CDR3 is TGTGCCAGTAGTATCGACAGTTACGAGCAGTACTTC.

The chain has TRBV7-3 and TRBJ1-1; TRBD1 aligns across 8 bases. The germline gives CDR1 SGHTA, CDR2 FQGTGA. The CDR3 is made up of 13 amino acids. The V segment lost 5 bases and the J segment 12 bases; nucleotides outside the gene matches: 11. DNA of the CDR3: TGTGCCAGCAGCAAAGGACAGGGCACAATCACTTTCTTT. This gives the protein CASSKGQGTITFF.

On this clone itself: The junction and the germline gene differ at one end; a read error may be behind it. V is TRBV7-7 and J is TRBJ1-1; D uncertain. This CDR3 has 13 amino acids. CDR1 and CDR2 from the germline V gene are SSHAT and FNYEAQ (reference sequence). CDR3 loop: CASSLTANTEAFF. The DNA for the CDR3 is TGTGCTAGCAGCTTAACAGCAAACACTGAAGCTTTCTTT.

The chain joins TRBV5-6 to TRBJ2-7, with D possibly TRBD2 on 5 matching bases. The CDR3 sequence is 12 residues long. CDR1 is SGHDT and CDR2 is YYEEEE in the germline V gene. V was trimmed by 7 bases and J by 5 bases, leaving 13 bases between them. The CDR3 loop is CASAREAHEQYF. In nucleotides, the CDR3 is TGTGCCAGCGCACGGGAAGCCCACGAGCAGTACTTC.

This sequence joins TRBV9 and TRBJ2-2; perhaps TRBD2 as D (5 bases). Trimming took off 5 bases at V and 7 bases at J, with 15 bases between the two ends. Germline CDR1 and CDR2: SGDLS and YYNGEE. There are 14 residues in the CDR3. The CDR3 reads CASSSADLGGELFF. Written as DNA, the CDR3 is TGTGCCAGCAGTAGCGCGGACCTGGGCGGGGAGCTGTTTTTT.

This clone was counted once. The genes are TRBV6-5 and TRBJ2-3; no clear D. The germline CDR1 and CDR2 sequences are MNHEY and SVGAGI. Trimming removed 9 bases at V and 5 bases at J, with 9 bases between. This CDR3 has 11 residues. This CDR3 is CASHAGDTQYF. The CDR3 DNA follows: TGTGCCAGTCACGCAGGAGATACGCAGTATTTT.

This chain joins TRBV7-2 and TRBJ2-5, with 9 bases matching TRBD2. The CDR3 extends over 15 amino acids. V was clipped by 1 base and J by 2 bases; unmatched bases: 2. Germline lookup yields CDR1 SGHTA and CDR2 FQGNSA. CDR3 in amino acids: CASSLGLAGQETQYF. DNA of the CDR3: TGTGCCAGCAGCTTAGGTCTAGCGGGGCAAGAGACCCAGTACTTC.